This section outlines one TCR beta chain sequence together with its context. The germline gives CDR1 LGHNA, CDR2 YSLEER. The CDR3 covers 19 residues. Losses at the gene ends were 0 bases for V and 4 bases for J; bases not matched to a gene: 17. The data were obtained in a study of blood T cell repertoires in COVID-19. Study context: From T cells, B-cell-depleted T cells, or PBMCs came the material, which was cDNA or gDNA.

Original handling: Amplification of reference gene primers was used by the study to estimate nucleated cell counts. TCRdb's table, derived via immunoSEQ multiplex PCR, lists solely in-frame clones and lacks some. From that table come the V and J calls and clone size; the DNA was used to work out D and trimming. The sample carries around 200,000 clones, 86% recorded once. Across over 20 US areas, participants ranged in age from about 18 to 90 years. V and J are TRBV4-3 and TRBJ1-2, with TRBD1 identical over 7 bases. The TCR was taken from a middle-aged man with acute COVID-19. The specimen sequenced was PBMCs or T cells enriched from blood (not recorded which). The CDR3 reads CASSQDAIDRAVPLYGYTF. Here the CDR3 DNA reads TGCGCCAGCAGCCAAGATGCAATCGACAGGGCGGTCCCCCTCTATGGCTACACCTTC.